Sequencing of this TCR beta chain was carried out in a study of blood T cells in healthy people across ages. The use of a sample-barcoded 5' primer and a J-beta primer mix characterized a second PCR of roughly 7 to 11 cycles. TCRdb reanalysed the 5' RACE reads using MiXCR and keeps one entry per CDR3 protein. The sample has about 570,000 distinct CDR3 sequences, 25% to 30% seen once. This clonotype was seen a few times. The material sequenced was blood. The TCR originated in a woman in her seventies in good health.

In DNA form, the CDR3 reads TGTGCCAGCAGCCCGGGACAGGGTGAAGAGCAGTACTTC. It encodes CASSPGQGEEQYF. The chain couples TRBV7-2 to TRBJ2-7, with 9 bases that match TRBD1. Trimming took 5 bases from V and 7 from J; bases not matched to a gene: 6. The CDR3 is made up of 13 amino acids. Germline CDR1 is SGHTA and CDR2 is FQGNSA.